One T cell receptor beta chain is described in this entry. What it recognizes is unknown. This sample was taken from a study of T cell responses to AZD1222 COVID-19 vaccine. Data came from immunoSEQ multiplex PCR; TCRdb stores just in-frame clones and leaves some out. The sample contains 150,000 to 200,000 clones, roughly 88% of which appear only once. General study results and limits: Donors were mostly white British, more females; clonal diversity possibly underestimated. Variant regions that are unmutated are reportedly the target of nearly half of spike-specific TCRs.

CDR1 and CDR2 (germline): KGHSH, LQKENI. The CDR3 consists of 16 residues. With 1 base removed from V and 0 bases from J, the gap between germline ends came to 9 bases. The sequence was obtained from an adult who received the AZD1222 COVID-19 vaccine. The chain links TRBV18 to TRBJ1-4; no firm D call. The sample here was peripheral blood, taken 28 days after the second AZD1222 dose. The CDR3: CASSPLAGTTNEKLFF. The CDR3 bases are TGTGCCAGCTCACCACTTGCCGGCACAACTAATGAAAAACTGTTTTTT.